This T cell receptor beta chain appears in the sequencing data of a study of T cells after yellow fever vaccination. Turning to this clonotype: The target antigen is unknown.

The CDR3 length is 15 residues. Germline values: CDR1 SGHVS, CDR2 FNYEAQ. V lost 7 bases and J lost 3; bases outside the gene matches: 10. TCR cDNA, made by 5'RACE template switching, carried an added universal primer site and UMIs. A single record per CDR3 protein comes from TCRdb applying MiXCR to the 5' RACE reads. The data contain 100,000 to 150,000 distinct CDR3 sequences, roughly 15% of them singletons. Study outcomes and limitations: There was a small share of clonotypes that showed up in both the CD4 and CD8 compartments. Clones from primary vaccination mostly reappeared after the booster (around 97% CD4, approximately 91% CD8).

The sequence was obtained from a man aged 18 to 35 who received the YFV17D yellow fever vaccine. This material consisted of CD8+ T cells sorted from PBMCs, taken 5 days after the yellow fever booster vaccination. The rearrangement links TRBV7-6 to TRBJ1-1; 8 nucleotides line up with TRBD1. CDR3 nucleotide sequence: TGTGCCAGCAAGAAACACAGGGGGGACGACACTGAAGCTTTCTTT. The encoded protein is CASKKHRGDDTEAFF. The full variable domain, in which reference TRBV7-6 and TRBJ1-1 provide the parts outside the CDR3, is GAGVSQSPRYKVTKRGQDVALRCDPISGHVSLYWYRQALGQGPEFLTYFNYEAQQDKSGLPNDRFSAERPEGSISTLTIQRTEQRDSAMYRCASKKHRGDDTEAFFGQGTRLTVV.